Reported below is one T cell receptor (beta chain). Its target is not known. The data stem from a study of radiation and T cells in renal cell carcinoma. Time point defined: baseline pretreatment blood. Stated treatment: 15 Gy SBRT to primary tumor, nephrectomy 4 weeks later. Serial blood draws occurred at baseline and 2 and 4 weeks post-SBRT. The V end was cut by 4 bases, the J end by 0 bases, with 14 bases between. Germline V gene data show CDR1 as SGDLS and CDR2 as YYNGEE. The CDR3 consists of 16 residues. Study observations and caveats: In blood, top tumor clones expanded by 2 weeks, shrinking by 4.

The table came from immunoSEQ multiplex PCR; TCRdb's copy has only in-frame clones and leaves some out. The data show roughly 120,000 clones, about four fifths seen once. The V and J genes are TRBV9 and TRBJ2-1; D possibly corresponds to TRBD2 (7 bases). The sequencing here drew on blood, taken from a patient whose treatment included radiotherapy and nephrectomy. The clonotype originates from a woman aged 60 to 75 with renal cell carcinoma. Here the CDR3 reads CASSLQAGASYNEQFF. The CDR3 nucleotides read TGTGCCAGCAGCTTACAGGCGGGGGCCTCCTACAATGAGCAGTTCTTC.